This T cell receptor beta chain was sequenced in a study of T cell changes during pregnancy in multiple sclerosis. Using immunoSEQ multiplex PCR, the repertoire was profiled, and TCRdb retains in-frame clones only, with some absent. This sample has around 100,000 clones, with about 90% found just once. Only one count was recorded for this clone. This clonotype was obtained from a female donor with multiple sclerosis, enrolled in a pregnancy study. Here the sequenced sample was peripheral blood, taken after pregnancy.

In nucleotides, the CDR3 is TGTGCCTCCAGCGGGGGGTCCTACAATGAGCAGTTCTTC. Translation gives CASSGGSYNEQFF. The J gene is TRBJ2-1, the V gene TRBV7-9, with TRBD2 identical over 9 bases. V was clipped by 11 bases and J by 1 base; unmatched bases: 3. CDR1 and CDR2 (germline): SEHNR, FQNEAQ (reference sequence). The CDR3 runs 13 residues. The variable domain in full, with the rest retrieved from reference TRBV7-9 and TRBJ2-1, is DTGVSQNPRHKITKRGQNVTFRCDPISEHNRLYWYRQTLGQGPEFLTYFQNEAQLEKSRLLSDRFSAERPKGSFSTLEIQRTEQGDSAMYLCASSGGSYNEQFFGPGTRLTVL.